The entry below gives a single TCR beta chain sequence along with its context. These data come from a study of blood T cell repertoires in COVID-19. Study-level background: The cDNA or gDNA used as material had been derived from T cells, B-cell-depleted T cells, or PBMCs.

How the authors handled the data: The authors estimated nucleated cell counts from reference gene primer amplification. This table comes from immunoSEQ multiplex PCR, and its TCRdb copy is limited to in-frame clones, with some not included. The D gene and trimming were derived from the DNA, and the V and J assignments and clone size from that table. The data contain some 310,000 clones, about nine tenths of them seen just once; the ten biggest clones take up under 3%. Germline-derived CDR1 and CDR2 are SGDLS and YYNGEE. Deletions cut 4 bases from V and 4 bases from J, with 14 bases between. This CDR3 contains 14 residues.

The V gene is TRBV9, the J gene TRBJ2-5; a possible D gene is TRBD1 (6 bases). Sequenced input: peripheral blood. The origin of this receptor is a woman aged 25 to 45 with COVID-19, enrolled during active disease. The CDR3 here is CASSLLQGGETQYF. The CDR3 DNA sequence: TGTGCCAGCAGCTTACTACAGGGTGGAGAGACCCAGTACTTC.